This entry describes one TCR beta chain. This receptor's antigen is unknown. There are no base qualities to consult, and no much larger clone falls within one base. The donors were healthy, HIV-negative adults with no recently reported acute infections or vaccinations. Every donor was a Caucasian adult living in Nashville, Tennessee, USA. CD4+ T cells were enriched by magnetic negative selection, after which naive cells were positively selected on CD45RA and the negative fraction was taken as the memory subset. Blood was obtained by leukapheresis, after which PBMCs were separated by Ficoll-Histopaque density gradient centrifugation and cryopreserved in liquid nitrogen vapor phase. Purity and quantity of every magnetically sorted T cell population were checked by analytical flow cytometry. From each sorted fraction, genomic DNA was isolated and quantified by UV absorbance on a Nanodrop 2000c. TCR CDR3 regions were amplified from genomic DNA by multiplex PCR using the deep immunoSEQ assay. Extracted genomic DNA from each cell subset was distributed evenly across all wells of several immunoSEQ 96-well plates, and each plate was treated as a replicate. For sorted subsets, about 0.2 ug genomic DNA, equal to about 30,000 T cell genomes, was loaded into each replicate PCR. The purified libraries were quantified using a Qubit 3.0 fluorometer, sized with a Bioanalyzer 2100, and then quantified again using the KAPA Library Quantification kit. A separate single-read 150-cycle Illumina NextSeq 550 flow cell was used to sequence each immunoSEQ 96-well plate. As for the authors' bioinformatics: Because the immunoSEQ output held only junctional sequences and lacked quality scores, the filtering could not match the filtering applied to full-length reads. To assign V/J genes and CDR3, sequences were annotated using PyIR, a Python wrapper for IgBLAST v1.9, with IMGT germline references. Reads with weak V/J assignments (E-value above 1e-6), missing CDR3, stop codons, out-of-frame junctions, or ambiguous translated residues were removed. V3J clonotypes were defined as sequences sharing an identical inferred V gene, J gene, and CDR3 amino acid sequence. Percentage overlap between repertoires was calculated by dividing the number of shared unique clonotypes by the size of the smaller repertoire. Repertoire richness was assessed with RTK rarefaction, the Chao1 estimator, and Recon v2.1 estimates of unobserved clonotypes. For all TCRbeta clonotypes obtained by the gDNA method from four donors, generation probabilities were computed with OLGA. Drawn from immuneACCESS, this table holds only the in-frame rearrangements with V and J called that TCRdb kept. Clones are partly lost; checked studies trace under half to an unresolved V gene and leave the rest unexplained. V and J calls and clone size come straight from that table; D and trimming were deduced from the DNA. Within this sample are roughly 2,500,000 clones, with roughly 93% of them counted one time only. About 0.34% of the sample goes to the ten largest clones.

The CDR3 sequence holds 16 residues, the cysteine and phenylalanine included. Only the CDR3 DNA is retained, 48 bases long and in frame from the first base. The germline V gene yields SGDLS for CDR1 and YYNGEE for CDR2. Trimming at the junction amounts to 0 bases on V and 4 bases on J, and the germline ends lie 15 bases apart. This specimen belongs to a study of shared clonotypes between healthy human individuals (dated by TCRdb to between 2020 and 2021). With respect to the entire study: The cohort comprised a couple of women and a few men aged 18 to 49 years. Blood TCR repertoires of five healthy adults were deeply sequenced to estimate repertoire size and the extent of clonotype sharing between individuals. Per donor, leukapheresis produced somewhere between about 0.94 and 10 billion PBMCs. Libraries were prepared and TCR repertoires were sequenced by different laboratories using diverse techniques, in order to increase sequencing depth and limit assay-specific biases. For each donor, CD4 naive and CD4 memory were each run on three plates, CD8 naive on two plates, and CD8 memory on one plate.

Beyond this particular receptor, the publication reports: Sampling was restricted to blood, and TCR repertoires in tissues likely differ from the TCR repertoires found in blood. Because the study included a small number of donors, the genetic and exposure-history diversity represented was limited. Estimated clonotype richness was generally larger for naive than for memory subsets. Based on pairwise subsampling, the degree of clonotype sharing among donors was expected to be affected by sequencing depth. Clonotypes shared by all four sorted-subset donors showed higher generation probabilities than non-shared clonotypes. Sharing across a few donors was observed for around 5% of naive CD4, 3% to 4% of naive CD8, 2% to 2.5% of memory CD4, and about 0.4% of memory CD8 clonotypes. Rarefaction of sorted-subset datasets indicated incomplete sequencing despite the large sequencing depth.

The sample taken for sequencing was naive CD4+ T cells from PBMCs. This specimen's cell subset or site label, interpreted: CD45RA+ positively selected. This sequence was found in a man aged 18 to 30 in good health. Some clones in this sample may be carry-over from other donors' samples. The rearrangement combines TRBV9 with TRBJ2-3; no D gene call is confident. The CDR3: CASSVDLQAPPDTQYF. The bases are TGTGCCAGCAGCGTAGATCTTCAGGCCCCGCCAGATACGCAGTATTTT.